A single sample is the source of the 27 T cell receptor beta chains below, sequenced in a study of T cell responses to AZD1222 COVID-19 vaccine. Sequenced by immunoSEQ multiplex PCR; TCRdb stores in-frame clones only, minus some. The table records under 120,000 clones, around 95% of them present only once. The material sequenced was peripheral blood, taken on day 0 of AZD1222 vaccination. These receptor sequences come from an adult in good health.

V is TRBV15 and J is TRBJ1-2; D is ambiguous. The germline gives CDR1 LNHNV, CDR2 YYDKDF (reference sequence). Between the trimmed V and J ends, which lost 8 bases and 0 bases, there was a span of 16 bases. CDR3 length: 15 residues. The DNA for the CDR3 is TGTGCCACCGCGATCTCCCGAGCCCCTAACTATGGCTACACCTTC. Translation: CATAISRAPNYGYTF.

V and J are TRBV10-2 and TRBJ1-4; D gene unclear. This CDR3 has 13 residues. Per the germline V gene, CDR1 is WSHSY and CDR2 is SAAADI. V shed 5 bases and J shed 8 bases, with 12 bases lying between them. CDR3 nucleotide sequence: TGCGCCAGCAGTCACGGAGGGAGGGAAAAACTGTTTTTT. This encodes CASSHGGREKLFF.

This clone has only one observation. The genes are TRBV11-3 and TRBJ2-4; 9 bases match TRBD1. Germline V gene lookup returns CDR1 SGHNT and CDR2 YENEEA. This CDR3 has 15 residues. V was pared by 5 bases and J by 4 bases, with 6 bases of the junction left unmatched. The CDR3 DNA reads TGTGCCAGCAGCGTCCGCGACAGGGGGAAAAACATTCAGTACTTC. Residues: CASSVRDRGKNIQYF.

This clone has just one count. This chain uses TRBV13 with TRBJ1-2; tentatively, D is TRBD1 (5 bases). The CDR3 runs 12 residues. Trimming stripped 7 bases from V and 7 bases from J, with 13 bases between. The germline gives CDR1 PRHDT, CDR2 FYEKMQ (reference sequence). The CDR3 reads CASTRLGAGYTF. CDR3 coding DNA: TGTGCCAGCACGCGATTAGGGGCTGGCTACACCTTC.

CDR3 in amino acids: CASSYTTGINYGYTF. The CDR3 DNA sequence: TGTGCCAGCAGTTACACAACAGGGATTAACTATGGCTACACCTTC. V and J are TRBV6-5 and TRBJ1-2; TRBD1 is a possible D gene (6 bases). V was pared by 2 bases and J by 1 base, with 11 bases between. This CDR3 is 15 amino acids long. Germline CDR1 is MNHEY and CDR2 is SVGAGI.

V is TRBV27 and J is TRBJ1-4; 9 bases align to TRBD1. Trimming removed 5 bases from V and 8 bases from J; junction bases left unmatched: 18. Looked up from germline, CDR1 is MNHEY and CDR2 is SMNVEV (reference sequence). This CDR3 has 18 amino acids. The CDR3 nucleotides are TGTGCCAGCAGTCCGACCCCTACAGGGGGCGCGGGTGGAGAAAAACTGTTTTTT. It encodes CASSPTPTGGAGGEKLFF.

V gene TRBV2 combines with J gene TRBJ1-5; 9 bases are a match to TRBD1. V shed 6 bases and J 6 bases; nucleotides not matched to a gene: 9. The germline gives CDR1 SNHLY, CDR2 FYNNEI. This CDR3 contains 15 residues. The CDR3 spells CASSTGQGSFQPQHF. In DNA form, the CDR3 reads TGTGCCAGCAGCACCGGACAGGGGAGTTTTCAGCCCCAGCATTTT.

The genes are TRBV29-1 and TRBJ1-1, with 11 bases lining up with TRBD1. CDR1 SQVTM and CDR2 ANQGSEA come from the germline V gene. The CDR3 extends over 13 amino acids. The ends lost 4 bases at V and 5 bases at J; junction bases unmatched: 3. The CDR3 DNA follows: TGCAGCGTTGCTGGGACAGGGGGGACTGAAGCTTTCTTT. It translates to CSVAGTGGTEAFF.

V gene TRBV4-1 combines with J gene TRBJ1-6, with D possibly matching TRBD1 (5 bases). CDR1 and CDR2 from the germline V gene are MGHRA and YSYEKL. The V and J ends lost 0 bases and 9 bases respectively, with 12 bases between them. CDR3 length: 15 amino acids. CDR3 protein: CASSQEWGVGSPLHF. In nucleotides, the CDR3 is TGCGCCAGCAGCCAAGAGTGGGGGGTGGGTTCACCCCTCCACTTT.

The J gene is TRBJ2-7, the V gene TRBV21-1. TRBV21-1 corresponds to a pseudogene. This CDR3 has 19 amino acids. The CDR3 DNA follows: TGTGCCAGCAGCAAAGAGGCAAGCCACAACAAGCCCAGCTCCTACGAGCAGTACTTC. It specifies CASSKEASHNKPSSYEQYF.

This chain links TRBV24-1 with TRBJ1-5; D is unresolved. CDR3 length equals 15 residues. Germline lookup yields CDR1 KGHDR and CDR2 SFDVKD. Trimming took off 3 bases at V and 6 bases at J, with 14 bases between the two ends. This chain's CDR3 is CATSDTRQSRQPQHF. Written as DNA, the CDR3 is TGTGCCACCAGTGATACTCGGCAGTCGCGTCAGCCCCAGCATTTT.

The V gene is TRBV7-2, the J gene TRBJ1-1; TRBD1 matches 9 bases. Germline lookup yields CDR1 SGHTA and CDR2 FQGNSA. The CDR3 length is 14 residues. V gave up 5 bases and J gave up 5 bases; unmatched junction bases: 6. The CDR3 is CASSVTGGDTEAFF. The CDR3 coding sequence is TGTGCCAGCAGCGTGACAGGGGGAGATACTGAAGCTTTCTTT. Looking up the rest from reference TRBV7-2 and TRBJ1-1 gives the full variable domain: GAGVSQSPSNKVTEKGKDVELRCDPISGHTALYWYRQSLGQGLEFLIYFQGNSAPDKSGLPSDRFSAERTGGSVSTLTIQRTQQEDSAVYLCASSVTGGDTEAFFGQGTRLTVV.

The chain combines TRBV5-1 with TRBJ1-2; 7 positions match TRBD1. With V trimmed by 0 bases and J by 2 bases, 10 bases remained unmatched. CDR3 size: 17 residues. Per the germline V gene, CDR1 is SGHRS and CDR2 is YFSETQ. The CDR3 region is CASSLAGGATRNYGYTF. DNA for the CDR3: TGCGCCAGCAGCTTGGCAGGGGGGGCGACTAGAAACTATGGCTACACCTTC.

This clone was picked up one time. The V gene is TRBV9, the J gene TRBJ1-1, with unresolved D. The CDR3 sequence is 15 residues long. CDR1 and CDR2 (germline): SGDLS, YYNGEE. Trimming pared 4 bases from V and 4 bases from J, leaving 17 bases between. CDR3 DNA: TGTGCCAGCAGCATAAACCCGACCCCCCTCACTGAAGCTTTCTTT. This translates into CASSINPTPLTEAFF.

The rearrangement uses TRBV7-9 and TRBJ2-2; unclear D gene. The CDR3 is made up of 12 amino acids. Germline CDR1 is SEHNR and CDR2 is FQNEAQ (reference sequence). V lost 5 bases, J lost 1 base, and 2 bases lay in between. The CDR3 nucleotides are TGTGCCAGCAGCAGGAACACCGGGGAGCTGTTTTTT. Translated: CASSRNTGELFF.

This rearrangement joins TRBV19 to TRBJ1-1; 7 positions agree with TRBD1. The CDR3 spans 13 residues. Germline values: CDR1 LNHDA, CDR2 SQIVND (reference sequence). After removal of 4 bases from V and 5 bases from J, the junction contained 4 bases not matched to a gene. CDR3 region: CASSTGGETEAFF. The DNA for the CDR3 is TGTGCCAGTAGTACAGGGGGAGAAACTGAAGCTTTCTTT. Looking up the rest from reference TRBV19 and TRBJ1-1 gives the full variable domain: DGGITQSPKYLFRKEGQNVTLSCEQNLNHDAMYWYRQDPGQGLRLIYYSQIVNDFQKGDIAEGYSVSREKKESFPLTVTSAQKNPTAFYLCASSTGGETEAFFGQGTRLTVV.

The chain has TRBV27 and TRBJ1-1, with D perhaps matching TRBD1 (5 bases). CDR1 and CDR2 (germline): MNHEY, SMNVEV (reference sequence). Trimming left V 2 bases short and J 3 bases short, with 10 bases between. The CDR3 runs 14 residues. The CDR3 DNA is TGTGCCAGCAGTTTAGAGGGGCTTCACACTGAAGCTTTCTTT. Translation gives CASSLEGLHTEAFF.

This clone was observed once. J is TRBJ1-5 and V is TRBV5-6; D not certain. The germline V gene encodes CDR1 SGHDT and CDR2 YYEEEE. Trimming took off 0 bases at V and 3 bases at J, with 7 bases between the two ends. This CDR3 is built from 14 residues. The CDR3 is CASSLAQLNQPQHF. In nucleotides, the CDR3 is TGTGCCAGCAGCTTGGCACAGCTCAATCAGCCCCAGCATTTT. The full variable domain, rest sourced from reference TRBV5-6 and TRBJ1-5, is DAGVTQSPTHLIKTRGQQVTLRCSPKSGHDTVSWYQQALGQGPQFIFQYYEEEERQRGNFPDRFSGHQFPNYSSELNVNALLLGDSALYLCASSLAQLNQPQHFGDGTRLSIL.

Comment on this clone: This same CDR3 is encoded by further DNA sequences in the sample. This CDR3 is CASSYDRGGGYTF. Here the CDR3 DNA reads TGTGCCAGCAGCTATGACAGGGGAGGTGGCTACACCTTC. The gene calls are TRBV6-5 and TRBJ1-2; 8 bases fit TRBD1. V lost 6 bases and J lost 7; bases outside the gene matches: 7. The CDR3 sequence is 13 residues long. CDR1 is MNHEY, CDR2 SVGAGI, per germline.

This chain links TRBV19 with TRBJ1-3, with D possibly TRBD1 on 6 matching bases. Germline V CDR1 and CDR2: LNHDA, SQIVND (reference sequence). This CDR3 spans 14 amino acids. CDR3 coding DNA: TGTGCGTCAGCAAGAGGGGGTGTTGGAAACACCATATATTTT. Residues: CASARGGVGNTIYF.

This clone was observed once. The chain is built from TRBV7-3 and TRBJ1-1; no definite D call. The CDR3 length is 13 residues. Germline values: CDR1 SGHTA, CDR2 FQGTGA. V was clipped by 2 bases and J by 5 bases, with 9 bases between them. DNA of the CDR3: TGTGCCAGCAGCTTAGGAGGGTTAACTGAAGCTTTCTTT. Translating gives CASSLGGLTEAFF.

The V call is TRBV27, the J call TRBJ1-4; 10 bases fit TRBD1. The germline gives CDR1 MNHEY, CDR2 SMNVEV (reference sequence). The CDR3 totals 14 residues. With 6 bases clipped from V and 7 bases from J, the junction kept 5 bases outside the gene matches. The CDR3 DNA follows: TGTGCCAGCAGACGGACAGGGGGGGGTGAAAAACTGTTTTTT. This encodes CASRRTGGGEKLFF.

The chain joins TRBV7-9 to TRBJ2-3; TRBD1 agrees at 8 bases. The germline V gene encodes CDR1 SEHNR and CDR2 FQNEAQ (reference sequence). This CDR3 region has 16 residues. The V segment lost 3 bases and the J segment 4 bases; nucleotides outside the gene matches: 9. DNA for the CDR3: TGTGCCAGCAGCTTCCAAGGACAGGGTTGGGCAGATACGCAGTATTTT. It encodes CASSFQGQGWADTQYF.

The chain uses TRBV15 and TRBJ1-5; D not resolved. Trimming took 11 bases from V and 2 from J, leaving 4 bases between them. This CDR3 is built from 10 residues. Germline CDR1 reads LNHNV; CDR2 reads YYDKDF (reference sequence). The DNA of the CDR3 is TGTGCCCTAGGCAATCAGCCCCAGCATTTT. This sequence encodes CALGNQPQHF.

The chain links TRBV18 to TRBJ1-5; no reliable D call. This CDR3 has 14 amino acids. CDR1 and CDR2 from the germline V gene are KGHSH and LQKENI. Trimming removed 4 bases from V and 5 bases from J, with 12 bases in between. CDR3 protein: CASSRQAWDQPQHF. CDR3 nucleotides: TGTGCCAGCTCACGTCAGGCTTGGGATCAGCCCCAGCATTTT.

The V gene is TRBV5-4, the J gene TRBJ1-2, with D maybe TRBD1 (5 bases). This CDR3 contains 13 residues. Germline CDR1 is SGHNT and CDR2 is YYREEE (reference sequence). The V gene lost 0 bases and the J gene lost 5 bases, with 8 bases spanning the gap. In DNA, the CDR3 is TGTGCCAGCAGCTTGGATGGGGGGTATGGCTACACCTTC. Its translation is CASSLDGGYGYTF.

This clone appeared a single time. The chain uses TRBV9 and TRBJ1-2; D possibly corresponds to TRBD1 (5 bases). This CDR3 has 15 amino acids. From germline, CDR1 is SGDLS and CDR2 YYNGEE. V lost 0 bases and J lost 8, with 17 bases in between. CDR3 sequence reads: CASSVDPGRGVGYTF. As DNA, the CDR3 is TGTGCCAGCAGCGTAGACCCAGGGAGGGGAGTAGGCTACACCTTC.